These T cell receptor beta chains were read from a single sample in a study of cytomegalovirus exposure and HLA in healthy donors. Repertoires were generated with immunoSEQ multiplex PCR, while TCRdb's copy carries only in-frame clones and drops some. The table has some 100,000 clones, roughly 76% seen once; the top ten hold around 4%. Sequenced: PBMCs. The receptors were sampled from a man in his forties in good health and CMV-seronegative. Both conserved end residues are part of each CDR3. The D gene is left open where the match is weak. Only part of the rows carry a size: once, few, many, or a class if the clone is expanded.

v_gene,d_gene,j_gene,abundance,len,CDR3aa,CDR3nt
TRBV7-3,NA,TRBJ2-3,NA,18,CASSPTTRSRIAADTQYF,TGTGCCAGCAGCCCAACTACCCGAAGCCGAATAGCGGCAGATACGCAGTATTTT
TRBV28,TRBD2,TRBJ2-5,NA,15,CASSPSGGARETQYF,TGTGCCAGCAGCCCTAGCGGGGGGGCCCGGGAGACCCAGTACTTC
TRBV5-4,NA,TRBJ1-1,NA,14,CASSLGTMGTEAFF,TGTGCCAGCAGCTTGGGGACAATGGGCACTGAAGCTTTCTTT
TRBV4-3,NA,TRBJ1-2,NA,14,CASSQVGGGYGYTF,TGCGCCAGCAGCCAGGTAGGGGGTGGCTATGGCTACACCTTC
TRBV4-1,NA,TRBJ1-5,NA,16,CASSQDWDYSNQPQHF,TGCGCCAGCAGCCAAGACTGGGACTATAGTAATCAGCCCCAGCATTTT
TRBV6-5,TRBD1,TRBJ1-5,NA,15,CASKTGSGKNQPQHF,TGTGCCAGCAAGACAGGGAGTGGTAAGAATCAGCCCCAGCATTTT
TRBV5-6,NA,TRBJ2-5,NA,14,CASIKLQVGETQYF,TGTGCCAGCATCAAACTCCAGGTTGGGGAGACCCAGTACTTC
TRBV19,NA,TRBJ2-7,NA,13,CASSINSAYEQYF,TGTGCCAGTAGTATAAATTCGGCCTACGAGCAGTACTTC
TRBV6-6,NA,TRBJ2-7,few,15,CASSYDAGASYEQYF,TGTGCCAGCAGTTACGATGCGGGGGCCTCCTACGAGCAGTACTTC
TRBV2,TRBD1,TRBJ2-5,NA,14,CASSGGVGGETQYF,TGTGCCAGCTCAGGGGGAGTAGGAGGAGAGACCCAGTACTTC
TRBV7-7,TRBD2,TRBJ2-3,NA,15,CASSFSGDSTDTQYF,TGTGCCAGCAGTTTTAGCGGGGACAGCACAGATACGCAGTATTTT
TRBV2,NA,TRBJ1-3,NA,15,CASSSQGTAGNTIYF,TGTGCCAGCAGTTCACAGGGAACAGCGGGAAACACCATATATTTT
TRBV27,TRBD2,TRBJ2-3,NA,15,CASTQAGLAADTQYF,TGTGCCAGCACCCAGGCGGGACTAGCTGCCGATACGCAGTATTTT
TRBV5-4,TRBD1,TRBJ1-1,NA,17,CASSLGNRGSGNTEAFF,TGTGCCAGCAGCTTGGGCAACAGGGGCTCAGGGAACACTGAAGCTTTCTTT
TRBV10-3,NA,TRBJ2-1,NA,13,CAISDYTRDEQFF,TGTGCCATCAGCGACTACACCCGCGATGAGCAGTTCTTC
TRBV30,NA,TRBJ2-7,NA,12,CALDRSSYEQYF,TGTGCCTTGGACAGAAGCTCCTACGAGCAGTACTTC
TRBV2,TRBD1,TRBJ2-7,NA,16,CASSEGKGTGIYEQYF,TGTGCCAGCAGTGAAGGAAAAGGGACAGGGATCTACGAGCAGTACTTC
TRBV10-3,TRBD1,TRBJ1-1,NA,13,CAISLGQETEAFF,TGTGCCATCAGTCTTGGACAGGAGACTGAAGCTTTCTTT
TRBV11-2,TRBD1,TRBJ1-1,NA,14,CASSLEQGLTEAFF,TGTGCCAGCAGCTTAGAACAGGGGCTCACTGAAGCTTTCTTT
TRBV20-1,NA,TRBJ1-2,few,11,CSAGGGGGYTF,TGCAGTGCTGGGGGGGGAGGGGGCTACACCTTC
TRBV10-3,NA,TRBJ1-2,once,11,CAISESRDYTF,TGTGCCATCAGTGAGTCGAGAGACTACACCTTC
TRBV25-1,NA,TRBJ1-6,NA,17,CASSEYTSPTLDSPLHF,TGTGCCAGCAGTGAATATACCTCACCGACACTAGATTCACCCCTCCACTTT
TRBV5-1,TRBD1,TRBJ2-1,NA,16,CASSPSTGTGDNEQFF,TGCGCCAGCAGTCCCTCAACCGGGACAGGGGACAATGAGCAGTTCTTC
TRBV7-9,NA,TRBJ1-2,NA,14,CSSSFAQGNYGYTF,TGTTCCAGCAGCTTCGCGCAGGGGAACTATGGCTACACCTTC
TRBV19,TRBD1,TRBJ1-1,NA,15,CASSITIGQGVEAFF,TGTGCCAGTAGTATCACGATAGGACAGGGTGTTGAAGCTTTCTTT
TRBV27,TRBD2,TRBJ2-3,NA,15,CASSLGLAYTDTQYF,TGTGCCAGCAGTTTAGGACTAGCCTACACAGATACGCAGTATTTT
TRBV19,NA,TRBJ1-3,NA,18,CASSMGRGATISGNTIYF,TGTGCCAGTAGTATGGGCCGGGGAGCAACCATCTCTGGAAACACCATATATTTT
TRBV6-6,NA,TRBJ2-3,NA,11,CASSPGGLQYF,TGTGCCAGCAGTCCCGGGGGGCTTCAGTATTTT
TRBV7-2,TRBD1,TRBJ1-1,NA,14,CASSRQGATYEAFF,TGTGCCAGCAGCAGACAGGGGGCTACGTATGAAGCTTTCTTT
TRBV6-5,NA,TRBJ2-1,few,13,CASSYSPGNEQFF,TGTGCCAGCAGTTACTCCCCCGGGAATGAGCAGTTCTTC
TRBV14,NA,TRBJ1-3,once,15,CASSQVWQGGNTIYF,TGTGCCAGCAGCCAAGTGTGGCAGGGCGGAAACACCATATATTTT
TRBV6-5,TRBD1,TRBJ1-2,NA,13,CASRGTGSHGYTF,TGTGCCAGCAGAGGGACAGGGTCCCATGGCTACACCTTC
TRBV30,NA,TRBJ1-3,NA,13,CAWSASYGNTIYF,TGTGCCTGGAGTGCCTCGTATGGAAACACCATATATTTT
TRBV2,NA,TRBJ2-6,few,14,CASRKSSGANVLTF,TGTGCCAGCAGGAAGAGCTCTGGGGCCAACGTCCTGACTTTC
TRBV9,NA,TRBJ1-4,few,13,CASSGGVEEKLFF,TGTGCCAGCAGCGGGGGGGTTGAAGAAAAACTGTTTTTT
TRBV9,NA,TRBJ2-5,few,14,CASSVGGVQETQYF,TGTGCCAGCAGCGTAGGGGGGGTCCAAGAGACCCAGTACTTC
TRBV19,TRBD1,TRBJ2-3,NA,15,CASSMGDRGQDTQYF,TGTGCCAGTAGTATGGGGGACAGGGGGCAAGATACGCAGTATTTT
TRBV4-1,TRBD1,TRBJ1-6,NA,15,CASSLPGQGPFTLHF,TGCGCCAGCAGCCTCCCAGGACAGGGGCCGTTTACCCTCCACTTT
TRBV12-5,NA,TRBJ1-2,NA,16,CASGPPGRGGNYGYTF,TGTGCTAGTGGTCCCCCGGGGAGGGGGGGAAACTATGGCTACACCTTC
TRBV5-1,NA,TRBJ1-1,NA,16,CASSRKWDNGNTEAFF,TGCGCCAGCAGCCGGAAATGGGACAACGGGAACACTGAAGCTTTCTTT
TRBV5-1,NA,TRBJ1-1,NA,14,CASSLGQAGTEAFF,TGCGCCAGCAGCTTGGGACAAGCCGGCACTGAAGCTTTCTTT
TRBV6-1,NA,TRBJ2-2,NA,17,CASSEERPTANTGELFF,TGTGCCAGCAGTGAAGAACGGCCGACTGCGAACACCGGGGAGCTGTTTTTT
TRBV28,TRBD1,TRBJ1-2,many,16,CASSGTGKWGNYGYTF,TGTGCCAGCAGTGGGACAGGGAAGTGGGGTAACTATGGCTACACCTTC
TRBV27,TRBD2,TRBJ2-1,NA,15,CASSPRTSGYNEQFF,TGTGCCAGCAGTCCCAGGACTAGCGGTTACAATGAGCAGTTCTTC
TRBV7-2,TRBD1,TRBJ2-3,NA,14,CASSLVEGADTQYF,TGTGCCAGCAGCTTAGTAGAGGGGGCGGATACGCAGTATTTT
TRBV10-1,TRBD1,TRBJ2-3,once,14,CASSRDRGTDTQYF,TGCGCCAGCAGTCGGGACAGAGGCACAGATACGCAGTATTTT
TRBV7-6,NA,TRBJ2-7,NA,15,CASSSEGLSSYEQYF,TGTGCCAGCAGCTCGGAGGGCCTAAGCTCCTACGAGCAGTACTTC
TRBV7-9,NA,TRBJ2-3,once,15,CASSRTTTTGNTQYF,TGTGCCAGCAGCCGAACCACCACCACAGGGAATACGCAGTATTTT
TRBV6-5,TRBD1,TRBJ2-4,NA,13,CASEDRGINIQYF,TGTGCCAGCGAAGACAGGGGTATAAACATTCAGTACTTC
TRBV28,NA,TRBJ1-6,few,12,CASRGQNSPLHF,TGTGCCAGCAGGGGGCAGAATTCACCCCTCCACTTT
TRBV30,NA,TRBJ1-1,NA,14,CAWSRAGTHTEAFF,TGTGCCTGGAGTCGAGCCGGGACACACACTGAAGCTTTCTTT
TRBV27,NA,TRBJ2-3,NA,13,CASSPKSTDTQYF,TGTGCCAGCAGTCCTAAGAGCACAGATACGCAGTATTTT
TRBV5-4,TRBD1,TRBJ1-2,few,15,CASQKEQGAYYGYTF,TGTGCCAGCCAAAAGGAACAGGGGGCTTACTATGGCTACACCTTC
TRBV5-1,TRBD1,TRBJ1-2,once,15,CASSPAGQGASGYTF,TGCGCCAGCAGCCCGGCGGGACAGGGGGCGAGTGGCTACACCTTC
TRBV5-1,TRBD2,TRBJ2-1,NA,16,CASSNPTSGGPNEQFF,TGCGCCAGCAGCAACCCGACTAGCGGGGGGCCCAATGAGCAGTTCTTC
TRBV5-1,TRBD1,TRBJ1-5,NA,15,CASSWGDRGNQPQHF,TGCGCCAGCAGCTGGGGGGACAGGGGAAATCAGCCCCAGCATTTT
TRBV14,TRBD1,TRBJ1-6,NA,16,CASSQLTGGYNSPLHF,TGTGCCAGCAGCCAATTAACAGGGGGATATAATTCACCCCTCCACTTT